The 16 T cell receptor beta chains below were found in one sample sequenced in a study of T cell responses to AZD1222 COVID-19 vaccine. Assay: immunoSEQ multiplex PCR; the TCRdb copy retains only in-frame clones and omits some. The sample carries roughly 150,000 clones, nearly 95% recorded once. Material: peripheral blood, obtained on day 0 of AZD1222 vaccination. The receptors here all came from an adult in good health.

The genes are TRBV5-1 and TRBJ2-7; 8 positions match TRBD1. This CDR3 spans 14 amino acids. V was pared by 1 base and J by 6 bases, with 6 bases of the junction left unmatched. Germline V lookup: CDR1 SGHRS, CDR2 YFSETQ. The DNA for the CDR3 is TGCGCCAGCAGCTTGATCGCTGACAGGGGCGAGCAGTACTTC. Its protein product is CASSLIADRGEQYF.

This chain connects TRBV28 to TRBJ2-5; D may be TRBD1 (6 bases). V was cut by 5 bases and J by 1 base, with 11 bases left in between. CDR1 and CDR2 (germline): MDHEN, SYDVKM. This CDR3 contains 14 residues. The CDR3 loop reads CASSLGQSQETQYF. The CDR3 DNA follows: TGTGCCAGCAGTCTGGGACAAAGCCAAGAGACCCAGTACTTC. Drawing the rest from reference TRBV28 and TRBJ2-5, the complete variable domain is DVKVTQSSRYLVKRTGEKVFLECVQDMDHENMFWYRQDPGLGLRLIYFSYDVKMKEKGDIPEGYSVSREKKERFSLILESASTNQTSMYLCASSLGQSQETQYFGPGTRLLVL.

The chain joins TRBV5-6 to TRBJ2-7, with TRBD1 identical over 9 bases. The V gene end was trimmed by 2 bases and the J gene end by 4 bases; junction bases not matched to a gene: 7. This CDR3 comprises 15 residues. Per the germline V gene, CDR1 is SGHDT and CDR2 is YYEEEE. The CDR3 nucleotides read TGTGCCAGCAGCTTAGCACCGGGACAGGGTTACGAGCAGTACTTC. Its protein product is CASSLAPGQGYEQYF.

V is TRBV6-2 or TRBV6-3 and J is TRBJ1-5; no reliable D call. In germline, CDR1 is MNHEY, CDR2 SVGEGT. There are 14 residues in the CDR3. V was clipped by 2 bases and J by 7 bases, with 12 bases between them. The CDR3 DNA sequence: TGTGCCAGCAGTTACCGGGGATCGCGGCAGCCCCAGCATTTT. Its translation is CASSYRGSRQPQHF.

The V and J genes are TRBV4-2 and TRBJ2-5; 10 positions agree with TRBD2. V shed 0 bases, J shed 7 bases, and the junction held 11 bases outside the gene matches. Germline CDR1 is LGHNA and CDR2 is YNFKEQ. The CDR3 runs to 17 residues. This CDR3 is CASSQDRASGRRGTQYF. The CDR3 nucleotides are TGTGCCAGCAGCCAAGATCGTGCTAGCGGGAGAAGGGGGACCCAGTACTTC.

This chain uses TRBV13 with TRBJ1-4; perhaps TRBD1 as D (5 bases). Germline lookup yields CDR1 PRHDT and CDR2 FYEKMQ (reference sequence). V was cut by 4 bases and J by 7 bases, with 16 bases left in between. CDR3 length equals 15 residues. Here the CDR3 reads CASSSQEEGVEKLFF. CDR3 coding DNA: TGTGCCAGCAGCTCACAGGAAGAAGGGGTTGAAAAACTGTTTTTT.

This clone was counted a single time. This sequence joins TRBV23-1 and TRBJ1-6; a possible D gene is TRBD1 (5 bases). TRBV23-1 is an ORF for which the function is uncertain. The CDR3 contains 18 residues. V dropped 4 bases and J dropped 0 bases, with 16 bases sitting between them. The CDR3 bases are TGCGCCAGCAGTCCCGACAGCCCAACAAGCTCCTATAATTCACCCCTCCACTTT. Its translation is CASSPDSPTSSYNSPLHF.

The J gene is TRBJ2-7, the V gene TRBV5-4; the match to TRBD2 covers 10 bases. The V gene's germline CDR1 is SGHNT and CDR2 YYREEE (reference sequence). CDR3 length: 15 amino acids. The trim removed 2 bases at V and 3 bases at J, leaving 5 bases unmatched. As DNA, the CDR3 is TGTGCCAGCAGCTTATCTAGCGGGAGCGGCTACGAGCAGTACTTC. Its protein product is CASSLSSGSGYEQYF.

The J gene is TRBJ2-5, the V gene TRBV6-5; 9 bases match TRBD1. CDR3 length: 15 amino acids. CDR1 is MNHEY and CDR2 is SVGAGI in the germline V gene. The junction had 6 bases not matched to a gene; V was cut back by 6 bases and J by 1 base. CDR3 sequence reads: CASSRDRDSQETQYF. CDR3 sequence (DNA): TGTGCCAGCAGCCGGGACAGGGACTCCCAAGAGACCCAGTACTTC.

Details on this clone: This CDR3 is also generated by other DNA sequences in the sample. The V and J genes are TRBV6-5 and TRBJ1-5; D not certain. This CDR3 is 14 amino acids long. Germline V gene lookup returns CDR1 MNHEY and CDR2 SVGAGI. Deletions cut 0 bases from V and 4 bases from J, with 7 bases between. The CDR3 spells CASSYSIGNQPQHF. CDR3 sequence (DNA): TGTGCCAGCAGTTACTCTATAGGGAATCAGCCCCAGCATTTT.

The chain employs TRBV5-8 and TRBJ2-5, with 7 bases aligning to TRBD1. The CDR3 contains 16 residues. Germline CDR1 reads SGHTS; CDR2 reads YDEGEE. Losses at the gene ends were 5 bases for V and 3 bases for J; bases not matched to a gene: 13. DNA of the CDR3: TGTGCCAGCAGTGGGGGACAGTCCCCTTCAAAAGAGACCCAGTACTTC. This gives the protein CASSGGQSPSKETQYF. Full variable domain (remainder filled in from reference TRBV5-8 and TRBJ2-5): EAGVTQSPTHLIKTRGQQATLRCSPISGHTSVYWYQQALGLGLQFLLWYDEGEERNRGNFPPRFSGRQFPNYSSELNVNALELEDSALYLCASSGGQSPSKETQYFGPGTRLLVL.

This rearrangement joins TRBV5-1 to TRBJ1-1, with unresolved D. The germline V gene has CDR1 SGHRS and CDR2 YFSETQ. This CDR3 is built from 14 residues. Trimming left V 4 bases short and J 0 bases short, with 10 bases between. In DNA, the CDR3 is TGCGCCAGCAGCCCGGACCGAGTGAACACTGAAGCTTTCTTT. Protein sequence: CASSPDRVNTEAFF.

V and J are TRBV4-2 and TRBJ1-5; 7 nucleotides line up with TRBD1. Germline CDR1 LGHNA, CDR2 YNFKEQ. The CDR3 is 16 amino acids. With 0 bases clipped from V and 5 bases from J, the junction kept 7 bases outside the gene matches. The CDR3 coding sequence is TGTGCCAGCAGCCAAGATCTAAAGGGGGCCCATCAGCCCCAGCATTTT. It specifies CASSQDLKGAHQPQHF.

The V gene is TRBV18, the J gene TRBJ1-5; D is unresolved. The CDR3 sequence is 16 residues long. The V gene's germline CDR1 is KGHSH and CDR2 LQKENI. The germline V and J ends were trimmed by 3 bases and 7 bases, with 19 bases remaining between them. The CDR3 reads CASSPSKEVAGQPQHF. CDR3 sequence (DNA): TGTGCCAGCTCACCCTCCAAAGAGGTCGCGGGGCAGCCCCAGCATTTT.

V is TRBV28 and J is TRBJ2-7; D remains unclear. V gave up 6 bases and J gave up 4 bases, with 10 bases separating them. CDR3 length equals 12 residues. Germline V gene data show CDR1 as MDHEN and CDR2 as SYDVKM. CDR3 nucleotides: TGTGCCAGCAGCACACTGCGATACGAGCAGTACTTC. Translation gives CASSTLRYEQYF.

This chain connects TRBV7-2 to TRBJ1-4, with D perhaps TRBD1 (6 bases). The CDR3 consists of 17 residues. V was shortened by 5 bases and J by 0 bases, with 16 bases between the two germline ends. CDR1 and CDR2 from the germline V gene are SGHTA and FQGNSA. DNA for the CDR3: TGTGCCAGCAGCCCCACCGACAGGCCCGCAACTAATGAAAAACTGTTTTTT. It encodes CASSPTDRPATNEKLFF.